This T cell receptor beta chain emerged from a study of blood T cell repertoires in COVID-19. Study information: The United States, Italy and Spain supplied acute and convalescent COVID-19 samples. PBMCs, B-cell-depleted T cells, or T cells provided the cDNA or gDNA that made up the material.

Per the study methods: For nucleated cells, counts were estimated from reference gene primer amplification. Sequencing used immunoSEQ multiplex PCR; TCRdb keeps in-frame clones, though not all of them. V and J calls and clone size are as listed in that table; D and trimming were resolved from the DNA. The sample shows under 200,000 clones, around 84% of them seen only once. This receptor was identified in a man aged 35-49 years with acute or convalescent COVID-19. The sequenced sample was peripheral blood.

The CDR3, as DNA: TGTGCCAGCAGCCAGATTACAGGGCGTGGCACTGAAGCTTTCTTT. Protein product: CASSQITGRGTEAFF. The rearrangement uses TRBV14 and TRBJ1-1; maybe TRBD1 (6 bases). The germline CDR1 and CDR2 sequences are SGHDN and FVKESK. This CDR3 is 15 amino acids long. The germline V and J ends were trimmed by 3 bases and 4 bases, with 15 bases remaining between them.